This is a list of T cell receptor beta chains from one sample in a study of T cells after posttransplantation cyclophosphamide. The repertoire was sequenced with immunoSEQ multiplex PCR; TCRdb's copy has only in-frame clones and lacks some. The sample is made up of about 24,000 clones, none counted only once. Input material: PBMCs. The source of these receptors is a woman aged 55-69 years in good health, CMV-negative, and a related stem cell transplant donor. Both conserved end residues are trimmed from each CDR3.

V gene,J gene,CDR3 protein
TRBV19,TRBJ2-5,ASNFYQETQY
TRBV19,TRBJ2-1,ASSSSGTIGNEQF
TRBV15,TRBJ1-5,ATSSGVAGNQPQH
TRBV28,TRBJ2-5,ASSLRAGVFETQY
TRBV27,TRBJ1-5,ASSRRGRDQPQH
TRBV13,TRBJ2-3,ASSLGPGQGSTDTQY
TRBV2,TRBJ2-1,ASRGQGLAAWRQF
TRBV5-1,TRBJ2-3,ASSLTGTGTDTQY
TRBV30,TRBJ2-3,AWREAGGADTQY
TRBV19,TRBJ2-1,ASGTEGLESVEQF
TRBV6-4,TRBJ1-2,ASSDRGIGYT
TRBV7-2,TRBJ2-2,ASSPTGPGELF
TRBV10-3,TRBJ1-1,AISDPGQGGGTEAF
TRBV7-2,TRBJ1-1,ASSHTGAQTEAF
TRBV28,TRBJ1-1,ASTQEGTANTEAF
TRBV7-6,TRBJ1-3,ASSLRSAGNTIY
TRBV7-9,TRBJ2-3,ASSFSSRSTDTQY
TRBV2,TRBJ2-3,ASKGSGISTDTQY
TRBV7-9,TRBJ2-1,ASSPGTSGRAIAYNEQF
TRBV15,TRBJ1-1,ATSRRGQGRNTEAF
TRBV7-9,TRBJ2-6,ASSLLGASGANVLT
TRBV19,TRBJ2-7,ASNVDGGEQY
TRBV6-6,.,ASSQRQGYEQY
TRBV4-3,TRBJ2-1,ASSQETGHEQF
TRBV5-6,TRBJ1-3,ASSLGGSSGNTIY
TRBV30,TRBJ1-6,AWSWSGTDNSPLH
TRBV9,TRBJ1-2,ASNKGQGAYGYT